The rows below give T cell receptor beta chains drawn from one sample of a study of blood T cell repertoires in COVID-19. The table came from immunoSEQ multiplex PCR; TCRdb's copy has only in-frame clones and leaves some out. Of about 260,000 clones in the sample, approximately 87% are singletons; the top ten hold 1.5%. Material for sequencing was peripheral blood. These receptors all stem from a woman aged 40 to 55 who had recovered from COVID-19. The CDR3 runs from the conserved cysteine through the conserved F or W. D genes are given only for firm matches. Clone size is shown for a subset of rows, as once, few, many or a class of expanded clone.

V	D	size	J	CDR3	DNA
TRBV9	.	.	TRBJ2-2	CASSPGGRSGELFF	TGTGCCAGCAGCCCCGGGGGAAGATCCGGGGAGCTGTTTTTT
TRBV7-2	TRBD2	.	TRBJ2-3	CASSLRGGARGDTQYF	TGTGCCAGCAGCTTACGCGGGGGGGCCCGTGGGGATACGCAGTATTTT
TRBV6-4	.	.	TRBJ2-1	CASSAGGGYNEQFF	TGTGCCAGCTCTGCCGGGGGAGGCTACAATGAGCAGTTCTTC
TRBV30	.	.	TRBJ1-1	CAWSYGGGRRAFF	TGTGCCTGGAGCTATGGGGGGGGGCGACGAGCTTTCTTT
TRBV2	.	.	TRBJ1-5	CASGTGLPNQPQHF	TGTGCCAGCGGCACAGGGTTACCCAATCAGCCCCAGCATTTT
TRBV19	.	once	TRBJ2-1	CASTGAVSYNEQFF	TGTGCCAGTACCGGAGCGGTCTCCTACAATGAGCAGTTCTTC
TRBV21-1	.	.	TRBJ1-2	CASSKTRADTDYGYTF	TGTGCCAGCAGCAAAACCAGGGCGGATACAGACTATGGCTACACCTTC
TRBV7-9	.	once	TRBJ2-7	CASSPPTGRIVYEQYF	TGTGCCAGCAGCCCCCCGACAGGAAGGATAGTCTACGAGCAGTACTTC
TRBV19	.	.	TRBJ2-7	CASSPAASSASYEQYF	TGTGCCAGTAGCCCAGCCGCCTCTAGCGCGTCCTACGAGCAGTACTTC
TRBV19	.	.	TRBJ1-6	CASSDGSYNSPLHF	TGTGCCAGCAGCGACGGGTCCTATAATTCACCCCTCCACTTT
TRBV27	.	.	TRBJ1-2	CASSPLGAGHYGYTF	TGTGCCAGCAGCCCTCTTGGGGCAGGGCACTATGGCTACACCTTC
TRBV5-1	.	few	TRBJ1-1	CASSLGRPYEEFF	TGCGCCAGCAGCTTGGGGAGGCCCTACGAGGAATTCTTT
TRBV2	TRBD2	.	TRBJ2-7	CASSPGGGLATFYEQYF	TGTGCCAGCAGTCCGGGGGGGGGACTAGCGACCTTCTACGAGCAGTACTTC
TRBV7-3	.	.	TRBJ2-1	CASSFLGTGLFF	TGTGCCAGCAGCTTTTTAGGAACAGGGCTGTTCTTC
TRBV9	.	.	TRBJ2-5	CASSGADQETQYF	TGTGCCAGCAGCGGGGCAGACCAAGAGACCCAGTACTTC
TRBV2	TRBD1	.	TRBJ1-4	CASRGQGGEKLFF	TGTGCCAGCAGGGGACAGGGTGGGGAAAAACTGTTTTTT
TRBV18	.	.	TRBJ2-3	CASSPQRAQGLYF	TGTGCCAGCTCACCACAAAGGGCGCAGGGTTTGTATTTT
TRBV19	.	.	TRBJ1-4	CASSTPRREDEKLFF	TGTGCCAGTAGTACCCCTCGAAGGGAGGATGAAAAACTGTTTTTT
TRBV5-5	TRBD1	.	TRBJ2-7	CASSSRTGDYEQYF	TGTGCCAGCAGCTCACGGACAGGGGACTACGAGCAGTACTTC
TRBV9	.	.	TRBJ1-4	CASSPQGGKLFF	TGTGCCAGCAGCCCCCAGGGCGGAAAACTGTTTTTT
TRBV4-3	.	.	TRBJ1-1	CASRPDRNTEAFF	TGCGCCAGCAGACCCGACAGGAACACTGAAGCTTTCTTT
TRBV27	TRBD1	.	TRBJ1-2	CASRITGGANPYGYTF	TGTGCCAGCAGAATTACAGGGGGAGCCAACCCCTATGGCTACACCTTC
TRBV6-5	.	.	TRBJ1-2	CASSYTRVGYGYTF	TGTGCCAGCAGTTACACCAGGGTCGGCTATGGCTACACCTTC
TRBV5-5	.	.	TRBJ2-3	CASSRDSSTDTQYF	TGTGCCAGCAGCCGGGACTCCTCCACAGATACGCAGTATTTT
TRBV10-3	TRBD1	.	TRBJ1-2	CAISEPSRDSTYTF	TGTGCCATCAGTGAGCCCTCCCGGGACAGCACCTACACCTTC
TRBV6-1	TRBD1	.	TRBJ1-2	CASSDEIQGADYGYTF	TGTGCCAGCAGTGATGAAATTCAGGGGGCCGACTATGGCTACACCTTC